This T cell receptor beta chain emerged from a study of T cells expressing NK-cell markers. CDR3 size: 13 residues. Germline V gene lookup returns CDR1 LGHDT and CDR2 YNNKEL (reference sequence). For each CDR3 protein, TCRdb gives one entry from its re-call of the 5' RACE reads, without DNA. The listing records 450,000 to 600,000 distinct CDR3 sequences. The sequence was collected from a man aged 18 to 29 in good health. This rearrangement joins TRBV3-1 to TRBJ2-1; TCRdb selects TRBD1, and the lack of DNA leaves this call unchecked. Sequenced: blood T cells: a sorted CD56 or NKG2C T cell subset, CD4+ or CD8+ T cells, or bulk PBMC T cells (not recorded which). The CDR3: CASSIGPLTEQFF.